This T cell receptor beta chain originates from a study of blood T cell repertoires in COVID-19. Study summary: Acute and convalescent COVID-19 samples came from the United States, Italy and Spain.

The CDR3 runs to 16 residues. Trimming left V 8 bases short and J 8 bases short, with 22 bases between. Germline assignment: CDR1 MDHEN and CDR2 SYDVKM. This clone has only a few counts. In the study's own analysis: Reference gene primer amplification gave estimated nucleated cell counts. TCRdb's table, derived via immunoSEQ multiplex PCR, lists solely in-frame clones and lacks some. That table is the source of V, J and clone size, and D and trimming were worked out from the DNA. The sample consists of under 100,000 clones, approximately 86% of them appearing once. The chain combines TRBV28 with TRBJ1-6; D may be TRBD1 (5 bases). The sequencing input was peripheral blood. The sequence was collected from a male donor with acute or convalescent COVID-19. The chain's CDR3 is CASGRFPGGLDSPLHF. In nucleotides, the CDR3 is TGTGCCAGCGGAAGGTTTCCGGGGGGTCTGGATTCACCCCTCCACTTT.